The 2 T cell receptor beta chains reported below all come from one sample, sequenced in a study of early T cells in non-severe SARS-CoV-2 infection. TCRdb reprocessed the 5' RACE reads with MiXCR, giving one entry per CDR3 protein. The sample carries more than 90,000 distinct CDR3 sequences, less than 15% recorded once. Sequenced material: whole blood. These receptors were taken from an adult who was a healthcare worker with PCR-confirmed SARS-CoV-2 infection or an uninfected control (not recorded which).

This clonotype was seen ten or more times. The junction departs from germline at one end; a sequencing error may be responsible. CDR3 bases: TGTGCCAGCAGTATCTCAGGGAACACTGAAGTTTTCTTT. Amino acids: CASSISGNTEVFF. J is TRBJ1-1 and V is TRBV6-4; the D gene is possibly TRBD1 (5 bases). Germline assignment: CDR1 MRHNA and CDR2 SNTAGT. The CDR3 is 13 residues long.

This clonotype was detected a few times. The chain employs TRBV2 and TRBJ2-1, with no clear D. Trimming cost V 4 bases and J 0 bases, with 13 bases left between them. There are 16 residues in the CDR3. CDR1 is SNHLY, CDR2 FYNNEI, per germline. CDR3 sequence reads: CASSGLLSHSYNEQFF. The DNA for the CDR3 is TGTGCCAGCAGTGGGTTACTTAGCCACTCCTACAATGAGCAGTTCTTC.